This TCR beta chain was profiled in a study of T cells expressing NK-cell markers. About the study: Sorted T-cell subsets CD3+CD56+NKG2C+, CD3+CD56+NKG2C- and CD3+CD56-NKG2C+ were TCR beta-sequenced. Out of eight donors sequenced, seven tested HCMV-seropositive and the remaining one seronegative. Broader study findings: A handful of donors likewise had their CD3+CD56-NKG2C+ fraction led by these clonotypes.

Note on this clonotype: Its target is not known.

Germline CDR1 is LNHNV and CDR2 is YYDKDF (reference sequence). The CDR3 covers 14 residues. With the 5' RACE reads reprocessed, TCRdb shows one record per CDR3 protein and no DNA. In all, the sample yields about 410,000 distinct CDR3 sequences. Sequencing was carried out using blood T cells: a sorted CD56 or NKG2C T cell subset, CD4+ or CD8+ T cells, or bulk PBMC T cells (not recorded which). This receptor was obtained from a woman aged 45-59 years in good health. The chain couples TRBV15 to TRBJ1-2. The CDR3 protein is CATSRDSTAYGYTF.